The clone carrying this T cell receptor beta chain has only one observation. The sample is drawn from a study of blood T cell repertoires in COVID-19. As for the study in general: Acute and convalescent COVID-19 specimens originated in the United States, Italy and Spain. The analysed material was cDNA or gDNA that came from T cells, B-cell-depleted T cells, or PBMCs.

In the authors' methods: The assay estimated nucleated cells by amplifying reference gene primers. This table comes from immunoSEQ multiplex PCR, and its TCRdb copy is limited to in-frame clones, with some not included. Clone size and the V and J calls come from that table; the DNA yielded D and trimming. Here the sample spans about 28,000 clones, 65% to 85% being singletons. Germline-derived CDR1 and CDR2 are SGHNT and YYREEE (reference sequence). The CDR3 consists of 13 residues. V lost 10 bases, J lost 0 bases, and 6 bases stayed unmatched. The sample was peripheral blood. This receptor was identified in a woman between 55 and 75 years old with acute or convalescent COVID-19. This sequence joins TRBV5-4 and TRBJ2-7; 8 positions agree with TRBD1. CDR3 sequence reads: CAAGTGSSYEQYF. The CDR3 DNA follows: TGTGCCGCAGGGACAGGATCCTCCTACGAGCAGTACTTC.